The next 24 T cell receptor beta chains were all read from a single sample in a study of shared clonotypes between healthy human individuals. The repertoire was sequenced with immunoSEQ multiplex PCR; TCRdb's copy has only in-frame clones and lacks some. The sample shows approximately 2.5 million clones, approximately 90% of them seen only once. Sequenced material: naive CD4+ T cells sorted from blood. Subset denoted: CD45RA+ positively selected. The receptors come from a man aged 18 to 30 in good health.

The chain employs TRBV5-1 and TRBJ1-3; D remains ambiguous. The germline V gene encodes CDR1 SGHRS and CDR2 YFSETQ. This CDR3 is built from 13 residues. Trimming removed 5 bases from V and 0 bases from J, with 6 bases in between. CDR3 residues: CASRAASGNTIYF. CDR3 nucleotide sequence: TGCGCCAGCAGGGCAGCCTCTGGAAACACCATATATTTT.

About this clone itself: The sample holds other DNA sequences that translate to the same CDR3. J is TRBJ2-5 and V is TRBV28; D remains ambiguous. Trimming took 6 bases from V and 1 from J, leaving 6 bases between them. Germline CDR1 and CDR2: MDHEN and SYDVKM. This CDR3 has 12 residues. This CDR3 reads CASRGPQETQYF. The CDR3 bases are TGTGCCAGCAGAGGGCCCCAAGAGACCCAGTACTTC.

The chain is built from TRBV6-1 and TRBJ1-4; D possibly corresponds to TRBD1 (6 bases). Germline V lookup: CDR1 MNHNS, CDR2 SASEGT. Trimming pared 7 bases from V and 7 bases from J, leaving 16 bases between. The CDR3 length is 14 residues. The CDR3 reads CASIDRSGGEKLFF. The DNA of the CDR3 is TGTGCCAGCATCGACAGGAGTGGTGGTGAAAAACTGTTTTTT.

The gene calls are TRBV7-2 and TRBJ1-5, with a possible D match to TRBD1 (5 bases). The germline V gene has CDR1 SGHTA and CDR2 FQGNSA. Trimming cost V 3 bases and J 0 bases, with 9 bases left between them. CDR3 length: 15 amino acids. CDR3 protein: CASSFEGYSNQPQHF. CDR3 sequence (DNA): TGTGCCAGCAGCTTTGAGGGGTATAGCAATCAGCCCCAGCATTTT.

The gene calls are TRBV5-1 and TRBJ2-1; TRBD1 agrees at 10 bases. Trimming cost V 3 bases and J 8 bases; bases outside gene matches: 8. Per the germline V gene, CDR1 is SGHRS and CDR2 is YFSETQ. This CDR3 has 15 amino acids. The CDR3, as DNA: TGCGCCAGCAGCTATATCCCGGGACAGGGGTATGAGCAGTTCTTC. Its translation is CASSYIPGQGYEQFF.

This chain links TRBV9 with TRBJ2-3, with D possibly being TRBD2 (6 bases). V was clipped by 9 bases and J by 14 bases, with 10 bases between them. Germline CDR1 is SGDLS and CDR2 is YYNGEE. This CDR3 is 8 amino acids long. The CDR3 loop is CATAEGYF. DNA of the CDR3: TGTGCCACCGCGGAGGGGTATTTT.

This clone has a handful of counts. The CDR3 loop is CASSAGPGEKLFF. The CDR3 coding sequence is TGTGCCAGCAGCGCGGGACCTGGGGAAAAACTGTTTTTT. V usage is TRBV6-1 and J usage is TRBJ1-4; perhaps TRBD1 as D (5 bases). Trimming pared 6 bases from V and 8 bases from J, leaving 13 bases between. Per germline, CDR1 MNHNS and CDR2 SASEGT. This CDR3 contains 13 residues.

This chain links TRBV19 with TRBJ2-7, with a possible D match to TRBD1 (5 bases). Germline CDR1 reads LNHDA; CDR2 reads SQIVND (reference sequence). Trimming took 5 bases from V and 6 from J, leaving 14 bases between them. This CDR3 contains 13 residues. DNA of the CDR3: TGTGCCAGTAGTTCACAAGCAGGGCTCGAGCAGTACTTC. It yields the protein CASSSQAGLEQYF.

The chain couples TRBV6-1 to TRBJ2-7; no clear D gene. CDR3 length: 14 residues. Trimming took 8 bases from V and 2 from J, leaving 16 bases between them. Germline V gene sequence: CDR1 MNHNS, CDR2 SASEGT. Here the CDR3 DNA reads TGTGCCAGCCAGCAAAGGGAAGGAACCTACGAGCAGTACTTC. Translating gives CASQQREGTYEQYF.

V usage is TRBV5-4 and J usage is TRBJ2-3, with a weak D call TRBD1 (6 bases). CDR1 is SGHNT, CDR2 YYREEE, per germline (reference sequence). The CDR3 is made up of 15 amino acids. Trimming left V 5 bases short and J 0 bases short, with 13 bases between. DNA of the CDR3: TGTGCCAGCAGTTCCGACGGACAGAGCACAGATACGCAGTATTTT. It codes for CASSSDGQSTDTQYF.

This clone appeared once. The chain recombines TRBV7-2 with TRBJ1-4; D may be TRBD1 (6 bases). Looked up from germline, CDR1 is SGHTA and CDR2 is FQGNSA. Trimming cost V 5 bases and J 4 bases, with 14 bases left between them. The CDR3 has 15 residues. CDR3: CASSPGGAGNEKLFF. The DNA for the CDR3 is TGTGCCAGCAGCCCGGGGGGGGCGGGTAATGAAAAACTGTTTTTT.

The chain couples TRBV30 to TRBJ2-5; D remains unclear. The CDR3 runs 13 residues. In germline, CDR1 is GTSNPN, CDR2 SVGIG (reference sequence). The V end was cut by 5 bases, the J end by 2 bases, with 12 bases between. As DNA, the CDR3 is TGTGCCTGGGGTATCCGACTTCAAGAGACCCAGTACTTC. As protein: CAWGIRLQETQYF.

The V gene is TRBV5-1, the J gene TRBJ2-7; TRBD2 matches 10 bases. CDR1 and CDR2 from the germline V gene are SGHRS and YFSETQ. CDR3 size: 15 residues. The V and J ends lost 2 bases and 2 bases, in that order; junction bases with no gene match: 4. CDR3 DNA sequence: TGCGCCAGCAGCTTAGTTAGCGGGAGGACCTACGAGCAGTACTTC. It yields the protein CASSLVSGRTYEQYF.

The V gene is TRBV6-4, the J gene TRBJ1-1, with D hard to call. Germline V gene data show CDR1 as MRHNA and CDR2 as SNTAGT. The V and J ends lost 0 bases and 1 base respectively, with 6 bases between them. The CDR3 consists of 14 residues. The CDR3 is CASSDSRWNTEAFF. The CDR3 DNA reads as TGTGCCAGCAGTGACTCACGGTGGAACACTGAAGCTTTCTTT.

CDR3 residues: CASSVDYGGTNEQFF. The CDR3 DNA reads TGTGCCAGCAGTGTAGACTACGGCGGGACCAATGAGCAGTTCTTC. The J gene is TRBJ2-1, the V gene TRBV6-1; TRBD2 is a possible D gene (6 bases). The V gene's germline CDR1 is MNHNS and CDR2 SASEGT. V dropped 4 bases and J dropped 6 bases, with 16 bases sitting between them. The CDR3 has 15 residues.

CDR3 nucleotides: TGTGCCAGCAGTGACGGGCAGCTTTATAATTCACCCCTCCACTTT. Its protein product is CASSDGQLYNSPLHF. The V and J genes are TRBV6-1 and TRBJ1-6; the D is unclear. Germline assignment: CDR1 MNHNS and CDR2 SASEGT. With 3 bases removed from V and 4 bases from J, the gap between germline ends came to 10 bases. This CDR3 spans 15 amino acids.

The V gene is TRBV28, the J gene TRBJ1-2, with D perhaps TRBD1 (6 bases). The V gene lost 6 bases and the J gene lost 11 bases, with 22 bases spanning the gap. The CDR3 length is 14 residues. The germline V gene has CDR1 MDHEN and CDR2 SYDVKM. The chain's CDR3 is CASSRATTGLRYTF. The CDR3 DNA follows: TGTGCCAGCAGCCGTGCAACAACAGGGTTACGTTACACCTTC.

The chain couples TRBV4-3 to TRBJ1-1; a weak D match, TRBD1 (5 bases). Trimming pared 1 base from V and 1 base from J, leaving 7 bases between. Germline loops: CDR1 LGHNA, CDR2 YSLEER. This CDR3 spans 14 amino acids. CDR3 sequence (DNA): TGCGCCAGCAGCCAAGGACAGTCGAACACTGAAGCTTTCTTT. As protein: CASSQGQSNTEAFF.

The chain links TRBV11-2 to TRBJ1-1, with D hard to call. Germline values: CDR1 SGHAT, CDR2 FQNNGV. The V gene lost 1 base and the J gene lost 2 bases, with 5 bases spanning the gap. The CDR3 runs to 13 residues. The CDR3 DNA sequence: TGTGCCAGCAGCTTAGCGGACAACACTGAAGCTTTCTTT. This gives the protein CASSLADNTEAFF.

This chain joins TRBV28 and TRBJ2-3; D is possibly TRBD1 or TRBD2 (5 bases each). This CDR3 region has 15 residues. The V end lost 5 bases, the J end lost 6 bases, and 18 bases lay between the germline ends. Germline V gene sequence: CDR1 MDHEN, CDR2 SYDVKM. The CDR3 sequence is CASSLPLEGLDTQYF. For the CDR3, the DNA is TGTGCCAGCAGTCTCCCCCTTGAGGGGCTGGATACGCAGTATTTT.

The CDR3 loop is CASSLGTGKNYGYTF. DNA for the CDR3: TGCGCCAGCAGCTTGGGGACAGGGAAGAACTATGGCTACACCTTC. The V and J genes are TRBV5-1 and TRBJ1-2, with 8 bases lining up with TRBD1. V dropped 0 bases and J dropped 2; count of bases not matched to a gene: 3. The germline CDR1 and CDR2 sequences are SGHRS and YFSETQ. The length of the CDR3 is 15 residues.

The CDR3 protein is CASSTPTGANTEAFF. CDR3 nucleotides: TGTGCCAGCAGTACCCCTACGGGAGCCAACACTGAAGCTTTCTTT. J is TRBJ1-1 and V is TRBV28; no definite D call. The germline CDR1 and CDR2 sequences are MDHEN and SYDVKM. Trimming stripped 5 bases from V and 2 bases from J, with 15 bases between. This CDR3 has 15 residues.

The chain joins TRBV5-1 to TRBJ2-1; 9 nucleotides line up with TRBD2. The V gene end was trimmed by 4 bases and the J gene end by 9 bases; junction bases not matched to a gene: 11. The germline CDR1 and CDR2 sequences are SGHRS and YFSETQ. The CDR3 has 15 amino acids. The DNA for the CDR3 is TGCGCCAGCAGCCTCCCTACCGGGACTAGCTCTGAGCAGTTCTTC. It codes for CASSLPTGTSSEQFF. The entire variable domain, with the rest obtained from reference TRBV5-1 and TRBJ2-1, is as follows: KAGVTQTPRYLIKTRGQQVTLSCSPISGHRSVSWYQQTPGQGLQFLFEYFSETQRNKGNFPGRFSGRQFSNSRSEMNVSTLELGDSALYLCASSLPTGTSSEQFFGPGTRLTVL.

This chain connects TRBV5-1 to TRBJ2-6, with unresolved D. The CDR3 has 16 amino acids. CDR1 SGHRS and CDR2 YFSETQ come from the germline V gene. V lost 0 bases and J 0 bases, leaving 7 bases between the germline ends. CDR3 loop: CASSLGIGSGANVLTF. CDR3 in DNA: TGCGCCAGCAGCTTGGGGATCGGCTCTGGGGCCAACGTCCTGACTTTC.